This T cell receptor (beta chain) was recovered during a study of cytomegalovirus exposure and HLA in healthy donors. Study-level information: The Caucasian-associated ancestry cluster held over 80% of roughly 370 genotyped donors. General study findings and limits: Earlier analysis found most TCR beta V segments productive about 90% or about 30% of the time. Reportedly, HLA-A and HLA-B alleles of most subjects were accurately predicted from TCR beta. According to the study, around 160 TCR beta chains were cytomegalovirus-associated.

Remarks on this clone: Its antigen is unidentified.

In the PCR, 60 Vbeta and 13 Jbeta primers were used. The data were produced by immunoSEQ multiplex PCR, yet TCRdb's version contains in-frame clones alone and is incomplete. In the table there are fewer than 150,000 clones, about 80% of which are singletons. The sequence was collected from a woman aged 35 to 49 in good health and CMV-seropositive. The sequenced sample consisted of PBMCs.

The CDR3 region has the DNA TGTGCCAGCAGTGGATCGGGCTACGAGCAGTACTTC. Translated: CASSGSGYEQYF. The rearrangement links TRBV2 to TRBJ2-7; D not resolved. This CDR3 is 12 amino acids long. V lost 4 bases, J lost 3 bases, and 7 bases lay in between. Germline V lookup: CDR1 SNHLY, CDR2 FYNNEI.